The T cell receptor beta chain under discussion was sequenced for a study of OX40 agonist ivuxolimab in advanced cancers. Study-wide background: At doses from 0.01 to 10 mg/kg, patients were given intravenous ivuxolimab every 2 weeks. Averaging 60 years in age, with a range of 23 to 79, the cohort was more than 75% male. Earlier treatment with anti-PD-1, anti-PD-L1 or anti-CTLA-4 was permitted, and 30% to 40% had received some.

Concerning this clone: The antigen remains unidentified.

Using immunoSEQ multiplex PCR, the repertoire was profiled, and TCRdb retains in-frame clones only, with some absent. Here the sample spans around 40,000 clones, more than 75% being singletons. CDR1 and CDR2 (germline): ENHRY, SYGVKD. CDR3 length equals 14 residues. V was cut by 7 bases and J by 0 bases, with 13 bases left in between. General study findings and limits: The mean number of expanded clones was higher in CD8+ T cells than in CD4+.

The material sequenced was CD4+ or CD8+ T cells sorted from blood, taken in a trial of the OX40 agonist ivuxolimab. The chain employs TRBV10-3 and TRBJ2-7; TRBD1 might be the D (5 bases). This clonotype was obtained from an adult with an advanced solid tumor such as melanoma, head and neck, liver or kidney cancer. The CDR3 spells CAITAQESSYEQYF. CDR3 sequence (DNA): TGTGCCATCACCGCACAGGAGAGCTCCTACGAGCAGTACTTC.